This TCR beta chain comes out of a study of tumor and adjacent non-tumor tissue in lung cancer. Study details: On average, productive TCRbeta reads reached about 4.17 million per sample.

TCRbeta libraries were built with three rounds of nested PCR, modified from ARM-PCR. TCRdb ran MiXCR on the multiplex PCR reads and lists one entry per CDR3 protein. The sample yields approximately 120,000 distinct CDR3 sequences, 60% to 70% seen once. General study points: Significantly higher TCR diversity was found in tumor than normal lung. Normal lung showed higher cumulative top 100 clone frequency than tumor.

RNA was extracted from bulk tissue without any cell sorting. More than 3 cm separated this lung sample from the edge of the tumor. Chemotherapy-naive patients with new lung cancer underwent thoracic surgery in China, August–November 2014. This clonotype appeared a single time. The antigen remains undetermined. A junction end diverges from the germline sequence, so it may reflect a read error. Sequencing was carried out using distant non-tumor lung tissue. The clonotype originates from a man aged 60 to 75 with non-small cell lung cancer.

CDR3: CNVECCHNSYNEHFF. The CDR3 region has the DNA TGCAACGTTGAGTGTTGTCACAACTCCTACAATGAGCATTTCTTC. V and J are TRBV29-1 and TRBJ2-1, with D unclear. The length of the CDR3 is 15 residues. The germline gives CDR1 SQVTM, CDR2 ANQGSEA.